The 20 T cell receptor beta chains in this list originate from one sample, sequenced in a study of blood T cell repertoires in COVID-19. Only in-frame clones appear in the TCRdb table, and some are missing; sequencing was by immunoSEQ multiplex PCR. Of approximately 310,000 clones listed, roughly 84% are singletons. Sequencing was carried out using peripheral blood. These receptors originate from a man between 45 and 60 years old with active or convalescent COVID-19.

The table lists this clone with a few counts. The chain uses TRBV7-2 and TRBJ1-2, with TRBD1 matching over 8 bases. CDR3 length equals 15 residues. Germline assignment: CDR1 SGHTA and CDR2 FQGNSA. The trim removed 3 bases at V and 7 bases at J, leaving 10 bases unmatched. This chain's CDR3 is CASSLEGQGASGYTF. CDR3 DNA: TGTGCCAGCAGCTTGGAGGGGCAGGGGGCGAGTGGCTACACCTTC. The complete variable domain, with remaining parts taken from reference TRBV7-2 and TRBJ1-2, reads GAGVSQSPSNKVTEKGKDVELRCDPISGHTALYWYRQSLGQGLEFLIYFQGNSAPDKSGLPSDRFSAERTGGSVSTLTIQRTQQEDSAVYLCASSLEGQGASGYTFGSGTRLTVV.

For this clone: At one of its ends the junction is not consistent with the germline gene, which may arise from a read error. The chain has TRBV27 and TRBJ1-2; TRBD1 agrees at 8 bases. Germline V gene data show CDR1 as MNHEY and CDR2 as SMNVEV (reference sequence). The CDR3 consists of 14 residues. The chain's CDR3 is CASSLSGQVYGYTF. The DNA of the CDR3 is TGTGCCAGCAGTCTATCGGGACAGGTCTATGGCTACACCTTC.

The chain couples TRBV5-4 to TRBJ2-7; 12 nucleotides align to TRBD1. V lost 4 bases to trimming and J lost 1 base; unmatched junction nucleotides: 9. The CDR3 sequence is 17 residues long. CDR1 is SGHNT, CDR2 YYREEE, per germline (reference sequence). CDR3 DNA: TGTGCCAGCAGCCCCGCCGGGACAGGGGGCGCATCCTACGAGCAGTACTTC. Translating it yields CASSPAGTGGASYEQYF.

The CDR3 bases are TGTGCCAGCAGTGCCCTGGGCGCAGATACGCAGTATTTT. This encodes CASSALGADTQYF. The chain has TRBV25-1 and TRBJ2-3; D uncertain. Germline V CDR1 and CDR2: MGHDK, SYGVNS. V was shortened by 4 bases and J by 4 bases, with 9 bases between the two germline ends. The CDR3 spans 13 residues.

The CDR3 protein is CATSPAGNEQFF. In DNA form, the CDR3 reads TGTGCCACTTCCCCCGCGGGCAATGAGCAGTTCTTC. The genes are TRBV6-5 and TRBJ2-1, with D possibly matching TRBD2 (5 bases). V was shortened by 10 bases and J by 6 bases, with 13 bases between the two germline ends. This CDR3 is built from 12 residues. Germline CDR1 MNHEY, CDR2 SVGAGI.

The CDR3, as DNA: TGTGCCAGCACCCAAAGACAGGTGGCGAACACCGGGGAGCTGTTTTTT. It is translated as CASTQRQVANTGELFF. The genes are TRBV27 and TRBJ2-2; perhaps TRBD1 as D (6 bases). V was pared by 7 bases and J by 0 bases, with 15 bases between. This CDR3 has 16 residues. The V gene's germline CDR1 is MNHEY and CDR2 SMNVEV (reference sequence).

The V gene is TRBV10-1, the J gene TRBJ1-2, with a possible D match to TRBD1 (5 bases). The CDR3 sequence is 17 residues long. The V gene lost 7 bases and the J gene lost 4 bases, with 25 bases spanning the gap. Germline V CDR1 and CDR2: WNHNN, SYGVQD (reference sequence). In nucleotides, the CDR3 is TGCGCCAGCATTTTTTTCCGGGCCTTTTGGGGCTTCTATGGCTACACCTTC. It is translated as CASIFFRAFWGFYGYTF.

The chain employs TRBV15 and TRBJ1-1; D gene ambiguous. Germline values: CDR1 LNHNV, CDR2 YYDKDF (reference sequence). Trimming shortened V by 4 bases and J by 0 bases, and 3 bases separated the two germline ends. The CDR3 contains 12 residues. CDR3 loop: CATSTLNTEAFF. DNA of the CDR3: TGTGCCACCAGCACCTTGAACACTGAAGCTTTCTTT.

With regard to this clone: A junction end diverges from the germline sequence, so it may reflect a read error. The rearrangement uses TRBV7-2 and TRBJ1-1; D ambiguous. Germline loops: CDR1 SGHTA, CDR2 FQGNSA. The CDR3 runs 13 residues. The CDR3 DNA follows: TGTGCCAGCAGCTCCATTTCTGGCTCGGGGTCCCCTTTT. Encoded protein: CASSSISGSGSPF.

V and J are TRBV6-2 or TRBV6-3 and TRBJ2-3; weak D call: TRBD2 (6 bases). V was trimmed by 0 bases and J by 1 base, leaving 20 bases between them. From germline, CDR1 is MNHEY and CDR2 SVGEGT. The CDR3 length is 19 residues. The CDR3 reads CASSYSMGFVGGGTDTQYF. CDR3 nucleotide sequence: TGTGCCAGCAGTTACTCGATGGGCTTCGTCGGAGGGGGCACAGATACGCAGTATTTT.

CDR3 in amino acids: CASSPTHGESEAFF. The CDR3 DNA sequence: TGTGCCAGCAGCCCAACTCACGGAGAGAGTGAAGCTTTCTTT. The genes are TRBV3-1 (or the pseudogene TRBV3-2) and TRBJ1-1, with D hard to call. CDR3 length equals 14 residues. V lost 4 bases to trimming and J lost 7 bases, with 16 bases between them. Germline CDR1 reads LGHDT; CDR2 reads YNNKEL (reference sequence).

The CDR3 region has the DNA TGTGCCAGCAGCTTGGTCCAGGGTTACTATGGCTACACCTTC. Translating gives CASSLVQGYYGYTF. The V and J genes are TRBV5-6 and TRBJ1-2; D is possibly TRBD1 (5 bases). With 0 bases removed from V and 3 bases from J, the gap between germline ends came to 9 bases. Per germline, CDR1 SGHDT and CDR2 YYEEEE. CDR3 length: 14 amino acids. The entire variable domain, with the rest obtained from reference TRBV5-6 and TRBJ1-2, is as follows: DAGVTQSPTHLIKTRGQQVTLRCSPKSGHDTVSWYQQALGQGPQFIFQYYEEEERQRGNFPDRFSGHQFPNYSSELNVNALLLGDSALYLCASSLVQGYYGYTFGSGTRLTVV.

V usage is TRBV4-3 and J usage is TRBJ1-1; D might be TRBD1 (6 bases). The V gene lost 4 bases and the J gene lost 3 bases, with 9 bases spanning the gap. CDR1 is LGHNA and CDR2 is YSLEER in the germline V gene. The length of the CDR3 is 13 residues. The CDR3 nucleotides are TGCGCCAGCAGCCGGGAGGGGGACACTGAAGCTTTCTTT. Translating it yields CASSREGDTEAFF.

This chain uses TRBV28 with TRBJ1-4; 7 nucleotides agree with TRBD1. V lost 11 bases, J lost 8 bases, and 11 bases stayed unmatched. CDR1 and CDR2 from the germline V gene are MDHEN and SYDVKM. This CDR3 region has 13 residues. Here the CDR3 DNA reads TGTGCCTCTCTGGGAGGCAGGGGGGAAAAACTGTTTTTT. It codes for CASLGGRGEKLFF.

The chain joins TRBV25-1 to TRBJ2-1, with 7 nucleotides matching TRBD1. CDR3 length: 16 residues. Trimming removed 5 bases from V and 1 base from J; junction bases left unmatched: 8. Germline-derived CDR1 and CDR2 are MGHDK and SYGVNS. The CDR3 is CASSSGGRRSYNEQFF. The CDR3, as DNA: TGTGCCAGCAGTTCAGGGGGTAGGAGATCCTACAATGAGCAGTTCTTC.

The chain has TRBV3-1 (or the pseudogene TRBV3-2) and TRBJ2-3; 9 nucleotides agree with TRBD1. Germline lookup yields CDR1 LGHDT and CDR2 YNNKEL (reference sequence). V lost 3 bases to trimming and J lost 3 bases; unmatched junction nucleotides: 7. This CDR3 region has 16 residues. CDR3 region: CASSQYRDRETDTQYF. The CDR3 region has the DNA TGTGCCAGCAGCCAGTACCGGGACAGGGAGACAGATACGCAGTATTTT.

The DNA of the CDR3 is TGTGCCACCAGTATGCAGGGGGGAAGTCCAGATACGCAGTATTTT. Its translation is CATSMQGGSPDTQYF. The genes are TRBV24-1 and TRBJ2-3, with D possibly TRBD1 on 7 matching bases. V was shortened by 6 bases and J by 4 bases, with 16 bases between the two germline ends. CDR1 and CDR2 (germline): KGHDR, SFDVKD. The CDR3 totals 15 residues.

The chain recombines TRBV29-1 with TRBJ2-7; D possibly corresponds to TRBD1 (6 bases). The germline V gene encodes CDR1 SQVTM and CDR2 ANQGSEA. The CDR3 contains 12 residues. V was pared by 6 bases and J by 1 base, with 10 bases between. This CDR3 reads CSVLQGSYEQYF. CDR3 DNA sequence: TGCAGCGTCTTACAGGGTTCCTACGAGCAGTACTTC.

The rearrangement joins TRBV4-3 to TRBJ1-2, with a weak D call TRBD1 (5 bases). Germline V CDR1 and CDR2: LGHNA, YSLEER. The ends were cut back, 6 bases at V and 2 bases at J, with 7 bases in the middle. The CDR3 contains 12 residues. CDR3 residues: CASRQGNYGYTF. The CDR3 DNA reads TGCGCCAGCAGGCAGGGAAACTATGGCTACACCTTC.

This sequence joins TRBV5-6 and TRBJ1-1; D is perhaps TRBD1 (6 bases). Trimming pared 4 bases from V and 0 bases from J, leaving 13 bases between. Germline CDR1 and CDR2: SGHDT and YYEEEE. The CDR3 loop spans 15 amino acids. Here the CDR3 reads CASSNRDKMNTEAFF. Here the CDR3 DNA reads TGTGCCAGCAGCAATCGGGACAAAATGAACACTGAAGCTTTCTTT. The whole variable domain, filled in from reference TRBV5-6 and TRBJ1-1, reads DAGVTQSPTHLIKTRGQQVTLRCSPKSGHDTVSWYQQALGQGPQFIFQYYEEEERQRGNFPDRFSGHQFPNYSSELNVNALLLGDSALYLCASSNRDKMNTEAFFGQGTRLTVV.